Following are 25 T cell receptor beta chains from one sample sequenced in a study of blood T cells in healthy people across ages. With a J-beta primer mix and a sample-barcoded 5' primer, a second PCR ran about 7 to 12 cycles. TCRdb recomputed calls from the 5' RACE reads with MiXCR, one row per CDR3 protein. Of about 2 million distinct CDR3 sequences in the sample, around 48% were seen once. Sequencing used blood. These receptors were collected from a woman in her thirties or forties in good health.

CDR3 protein: CASIGVNEQFF. The CDR3 DNA reads TGTGCCAGCATCGGAGTTAATGAGCAGTTCTTC. This chain joins TRBV28 and TRBJ2-1, with no clear D. CDR1 is MDHEN and CDR2 is SYDVKM in the germline V gene. V dropped 7 bases and J dropped 7 bases, with 8 bases sitting between them. This CDR3 region has 11 residues.

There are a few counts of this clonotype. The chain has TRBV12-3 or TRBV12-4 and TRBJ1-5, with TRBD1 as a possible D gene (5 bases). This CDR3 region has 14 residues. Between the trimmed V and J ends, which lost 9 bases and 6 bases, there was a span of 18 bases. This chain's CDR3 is CASSVTGGAQPQHF. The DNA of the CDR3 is TGTGCCAGTAGTGTCACAGGTGGCGCTCAGCCCCAGCATTTT.

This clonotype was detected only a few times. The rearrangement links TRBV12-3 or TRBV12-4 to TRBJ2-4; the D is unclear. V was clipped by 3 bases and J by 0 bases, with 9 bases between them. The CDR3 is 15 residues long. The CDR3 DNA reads TGTGCCAGCAGTTTGGAGTTGGCAGCCAAAAACATTCAGTACTTC. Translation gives CASSLELAAKNIQYF.

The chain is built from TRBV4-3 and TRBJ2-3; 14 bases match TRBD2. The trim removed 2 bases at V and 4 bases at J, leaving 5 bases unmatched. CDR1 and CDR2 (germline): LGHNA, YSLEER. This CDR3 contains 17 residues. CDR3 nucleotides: TGCGCCAGCAGCCAACAGACTAGCGGGGGGGCAGCAGATACGCAGTATTTT. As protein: CASSQQTSGGAADTQYF.

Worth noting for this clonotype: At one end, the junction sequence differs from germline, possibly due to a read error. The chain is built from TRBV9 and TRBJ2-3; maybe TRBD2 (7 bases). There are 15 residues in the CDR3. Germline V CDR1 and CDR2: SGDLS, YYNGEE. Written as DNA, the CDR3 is TGCGCCAGCAGCGTCGGAGGGGGGGCTAGAGATACGCAGTATTTT. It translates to CASSVGGGARDTQYF.

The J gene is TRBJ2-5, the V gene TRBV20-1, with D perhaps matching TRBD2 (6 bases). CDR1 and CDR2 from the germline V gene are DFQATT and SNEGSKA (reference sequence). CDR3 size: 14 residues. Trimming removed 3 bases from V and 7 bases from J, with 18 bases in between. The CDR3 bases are TGCAGTGCTAGGAGTACGGCGGGACGTGGGACCCAGTACTTC. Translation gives CSARSTAGRGTQYF.

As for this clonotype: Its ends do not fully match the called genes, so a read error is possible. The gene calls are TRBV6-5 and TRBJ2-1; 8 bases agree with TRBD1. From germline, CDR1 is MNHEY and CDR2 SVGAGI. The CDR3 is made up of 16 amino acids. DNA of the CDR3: TGTGCCTGCAGTCCTCCTGGGCAGGGGGCTTTCAATGAGCAGTTCTTC. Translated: CACSPPGQGAFNEQFF.

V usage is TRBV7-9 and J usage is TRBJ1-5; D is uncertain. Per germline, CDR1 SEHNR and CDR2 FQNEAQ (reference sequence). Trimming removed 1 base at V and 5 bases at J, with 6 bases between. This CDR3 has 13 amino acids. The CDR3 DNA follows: TGTGCCAGCAGCTTAGTCGATGATCAGCCCCAGCATTTT. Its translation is CASSLVDDQPQHF.

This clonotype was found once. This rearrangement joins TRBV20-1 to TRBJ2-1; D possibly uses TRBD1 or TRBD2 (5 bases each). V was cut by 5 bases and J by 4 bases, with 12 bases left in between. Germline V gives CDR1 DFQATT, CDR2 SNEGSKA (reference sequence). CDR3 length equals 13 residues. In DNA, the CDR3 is TGCAGTGCTTACGGGACCATTTACAATGAGCAGTTCTTC. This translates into CSAYGTIYNEQFF.

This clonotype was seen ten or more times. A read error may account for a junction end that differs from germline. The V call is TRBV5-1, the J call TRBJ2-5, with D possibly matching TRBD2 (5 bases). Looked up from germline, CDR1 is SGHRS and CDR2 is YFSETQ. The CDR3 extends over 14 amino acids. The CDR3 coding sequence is TGTGCCAGCAGCTTAGGACTGGGGAAAGAGACCCAGTACTTC. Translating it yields CASSLGLGKETQYF.

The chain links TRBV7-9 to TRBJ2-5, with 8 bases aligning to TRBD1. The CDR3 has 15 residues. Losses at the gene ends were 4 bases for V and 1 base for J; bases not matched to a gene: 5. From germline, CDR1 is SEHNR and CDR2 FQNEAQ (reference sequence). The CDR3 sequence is CASSSRGTGQETQYF. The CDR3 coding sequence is TGTGCCAGCAGCTCCCGCGGGACAGGCCAAGAGACCCAGTACTTC.

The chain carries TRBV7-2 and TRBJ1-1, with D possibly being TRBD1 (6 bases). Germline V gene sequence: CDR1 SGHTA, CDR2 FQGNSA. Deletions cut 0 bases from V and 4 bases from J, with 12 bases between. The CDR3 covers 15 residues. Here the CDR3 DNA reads TGTGCCAGCAGCTTAGCGTTCGGACAGCGCACTGAAGCTTTCTTT. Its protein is CASSLAFGQRTEAFF.

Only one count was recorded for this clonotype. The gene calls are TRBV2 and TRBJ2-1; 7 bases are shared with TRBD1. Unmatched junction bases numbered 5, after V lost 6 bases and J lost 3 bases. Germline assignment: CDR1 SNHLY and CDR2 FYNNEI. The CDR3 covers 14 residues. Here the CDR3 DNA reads TGTGCCAGCAGCGTGGGACAGAACTACAATGAGCAGTTCTTC. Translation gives CASSVGQNYNEQFF.

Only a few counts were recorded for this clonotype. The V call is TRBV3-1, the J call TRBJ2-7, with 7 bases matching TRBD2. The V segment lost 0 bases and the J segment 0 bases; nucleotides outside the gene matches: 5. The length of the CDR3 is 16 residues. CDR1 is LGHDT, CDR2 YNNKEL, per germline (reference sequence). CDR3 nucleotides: TGTGCCAGCAGCCAAGAATGGGGGGGAAACTCCTACGAGCAGTACTTC. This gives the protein CASSQEWGGNSYEQYF.

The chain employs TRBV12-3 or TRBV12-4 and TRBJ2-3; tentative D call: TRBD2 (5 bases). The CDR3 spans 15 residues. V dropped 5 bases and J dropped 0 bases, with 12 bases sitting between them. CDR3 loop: CASSPSRPSTDTQYF. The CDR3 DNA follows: TGTGCCAGCAGTCCTAGCAGGCCGAGCACAGATACGCAGTATTTT.

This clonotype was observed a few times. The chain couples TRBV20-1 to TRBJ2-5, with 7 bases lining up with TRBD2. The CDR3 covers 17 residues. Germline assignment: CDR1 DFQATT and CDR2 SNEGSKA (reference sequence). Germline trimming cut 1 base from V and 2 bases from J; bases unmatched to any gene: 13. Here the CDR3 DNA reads TGCAGTGCTAGAGCTCGGTTGGCTAGCGGTGTACAAGAGACCCAGTACTTC. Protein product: CSARARLASGVQETQYF.

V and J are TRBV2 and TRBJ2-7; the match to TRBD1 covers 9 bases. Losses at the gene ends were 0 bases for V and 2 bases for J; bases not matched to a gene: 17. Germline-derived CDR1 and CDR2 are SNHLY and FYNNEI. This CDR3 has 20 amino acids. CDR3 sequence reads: CASSEAPRTGDLGTAYEQYF. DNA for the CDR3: TGTGCCAGCAGTGAAGCCCCTCGGACAGGGGACTTAGGGACGGCCTACGAGCAGTACTTC.

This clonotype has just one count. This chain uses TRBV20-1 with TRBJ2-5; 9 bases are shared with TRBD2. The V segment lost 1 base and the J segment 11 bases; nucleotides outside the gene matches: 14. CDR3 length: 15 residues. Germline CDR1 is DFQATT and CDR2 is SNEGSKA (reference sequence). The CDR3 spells CSARGAGGPLNEQYF. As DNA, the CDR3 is TGCAGTGCTAGAGGGGCGGGGGGGCCTTTAAATGAGCAGTACTTC.

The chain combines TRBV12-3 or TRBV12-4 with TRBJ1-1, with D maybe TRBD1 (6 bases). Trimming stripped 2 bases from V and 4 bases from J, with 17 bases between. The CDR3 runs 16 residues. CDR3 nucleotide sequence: TGTGCCAGCAGTTTAAGGATGGGGGGCGACGTCACTGAAGCTTTCTTT. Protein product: CASSLRMGGDVTEAFF.

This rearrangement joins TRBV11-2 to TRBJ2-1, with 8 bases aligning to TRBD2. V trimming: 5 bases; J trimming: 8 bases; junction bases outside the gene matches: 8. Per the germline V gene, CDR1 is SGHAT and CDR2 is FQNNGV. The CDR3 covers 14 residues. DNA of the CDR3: TGTGCCAGCAGCCCCGCCGGGGGGGCCGATGAGCAGTTCTTC. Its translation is CASSPAGGADEQFF.

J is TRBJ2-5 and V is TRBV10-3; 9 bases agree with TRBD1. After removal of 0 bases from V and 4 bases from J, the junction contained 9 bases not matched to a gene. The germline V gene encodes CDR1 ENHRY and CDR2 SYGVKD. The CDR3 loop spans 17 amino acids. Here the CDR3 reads CAISESEQGAGLETQYF. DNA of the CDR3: TGTGCCATCAGTGAGTCCGAACAGGGGGCCGGTTTAGAGACCCAGTACTTC.

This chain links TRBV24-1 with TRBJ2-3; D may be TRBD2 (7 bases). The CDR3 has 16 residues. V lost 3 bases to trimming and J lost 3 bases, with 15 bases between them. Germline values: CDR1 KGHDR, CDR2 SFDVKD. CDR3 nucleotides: TGTGCCACCAGTGATCCCGGGGGGCCCTTAACAGATACGCAGTATTTT. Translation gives CATSDPGGPLTDTQYF.

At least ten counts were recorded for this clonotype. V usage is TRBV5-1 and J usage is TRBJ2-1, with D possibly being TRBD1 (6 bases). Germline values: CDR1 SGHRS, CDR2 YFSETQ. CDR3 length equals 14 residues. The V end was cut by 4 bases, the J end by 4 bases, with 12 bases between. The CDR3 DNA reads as TGCGCCAGCAGCCGTGGACAGCCTTACAATGAGCAGTTCTTC. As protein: CASSRGQPYNEQFF.

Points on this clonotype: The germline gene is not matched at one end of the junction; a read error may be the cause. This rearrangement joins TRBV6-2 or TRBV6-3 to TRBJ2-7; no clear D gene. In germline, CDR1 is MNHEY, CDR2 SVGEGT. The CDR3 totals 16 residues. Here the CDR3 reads CASTPRLGSEHYERYF. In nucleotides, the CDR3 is TGTGCCAGCACACCTAGGTTGGGCAGCGAACACTACGAGCGGTACTTC.

CDR3 in amino acids: CASSHPRGNLRNNEQFF. DNA of the CDR3: TGCGCCAGCAGCCACCCGAGGGGGAATTTAAGGAACAATGAGCAGTTCTTC. This chain joins TRBV4-1 and TRBJ2-1, with D perhaps matching TRBD1 (6 bases). The CDR3 totals 17 residues. Germline CDR1 MGHRA, CDR2 YSYEKL. V lost 3 bases and J 5 bases, leaving 20 bases between the germline ends.